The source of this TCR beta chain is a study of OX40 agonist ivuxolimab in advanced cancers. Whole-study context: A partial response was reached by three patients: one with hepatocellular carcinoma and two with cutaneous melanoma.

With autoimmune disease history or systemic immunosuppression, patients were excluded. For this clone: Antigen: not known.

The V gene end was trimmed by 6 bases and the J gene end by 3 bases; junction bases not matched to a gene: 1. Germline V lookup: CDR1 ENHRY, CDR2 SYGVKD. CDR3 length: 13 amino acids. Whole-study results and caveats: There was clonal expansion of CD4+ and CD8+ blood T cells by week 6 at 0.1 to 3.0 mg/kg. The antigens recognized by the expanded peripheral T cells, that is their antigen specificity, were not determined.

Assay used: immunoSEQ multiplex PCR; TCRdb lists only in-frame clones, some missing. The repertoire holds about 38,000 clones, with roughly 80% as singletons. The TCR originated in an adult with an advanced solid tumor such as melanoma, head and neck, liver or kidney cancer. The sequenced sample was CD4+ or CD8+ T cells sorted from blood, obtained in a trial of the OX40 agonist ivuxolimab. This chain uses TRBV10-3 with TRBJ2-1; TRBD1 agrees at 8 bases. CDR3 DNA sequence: TGTGCCATCAGGGGGACAGGCTACAATGAGCAGTTCTTC. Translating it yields CAIRGTGYNEQFF.